Each of the 18 T cell receptor beta chains below was sequenced from the same sample in a study of cytomegalovirus exposure and HLA in healthy donors. Assay used: immunoSEQ multiplex PCR; TCRdb lists only in-frame clones, some missing. The data show 130,000 to 150,000 clones, 88% seen once. Sequences were obtained from PBMCs. These receptors came from a woman in her late teens or twenties in good health and CMV-seropositive.

The V gene is TRBV19, the J gene TRBJ1-4; tentative D call: TRBD1 (5 bases). CDR3 length: 15 residues. Germline CDR1 and CDR2: LNHDA and SQIVND (reference sequence). V dropped 3 bases and J dropped 5 bases, with 13 bases sitting between them. The DNA of the CDR3 is TGTGCCAGTAGTATCCACAGGCTTCAGAATGAAAAACTGTTTTTT. It codes for CASSIHRLQNEKLFF.

This chain uses TRBV19 with TRBJ1-2, with a tentative D call TRBD1 (5 bases). The V gene's germline CDR1 is LNHDA and CDR2 SQIVND (reference sequence). The CDR3 is 15 amino acids. Trimming cost V 2 bases and J 3 bases, with 13 bases left between them. DNA of the CDR3: TGTGCCAGTAGTATACAGGGATGGGTCGACTATGGCTACACCTTC. This codes for CASSIQGWVDYGYTF. The full variable domain, in which reference TRBV19 and TRBJ1-2 provide the parts outside the CDR3, is DGGITQSPKYLFRKEGQNVTLSCEQNLNHDAMYWYRQDPGQGLRLIYYSQIVNDFQKGDIAEGYSVSREKKESFPLTVTSAQKNPTAFYLCASSIQGWVDYGYTFGSGTRLTVV.

This rearrangement joins TRBV7-9 to TRBJ1-3, with D uncertain. The CDR3 spans 13 residues. Germline V gene lookup returns CDR1 SEHNR and CDR2 FQNEAQ (reference sequence). The ends were cut back, 5 bases at V and 2 bases at J, with 7 bases in the middle. For the CDR3, the DNA is TGTGCCAGCAGCCCCCTCGCTGGAAACACCATATATTTT. Translated, it gives CASSPLAGNTIYF.

On this clone itself: One junction end disagrees with the germline gene, perhaps due to a read error. The rearrangement joins TRBV7-7 to TRBJ2-1, with TRBD2 matching over 9 bases. The germline V gene encodes CDR1 SSHAT and CDR2 FNYEAQ (reference sequence). The CDR3 has 14 amino acids. The CDR3 loop reads CASSPLDSGGLAFF. Here the CDR3 DNA reads TGTGCTAGCAGCCCCTTGGATAGCGGGGGACTGGCGTTCTTC.

The V call is TRBV20-1, the J call TRBJ2-7; unclear D gene. The CDR3 consists of 9 residues. In germline, CDR1 is DFQATT, CDR2 SNEGSKA (reference sequence). V was cut by 3 bases and J by 5 bases, with 2 bases left in between. For the CDR3, the DNA is TGCAGTGCTAGCAACGAGCAGTACTTC. Translated, it gives CSASNEQYF.

In nucleotides, the CDR3 is TGCGCCAGCAGCTTGGTAGGGGCGTGGGAAAAACTGTTTTTT. This encodes CASSLVGAWEKLFF. This chain joins TRBV5-1 and TRBJ1-4, with a tentative D call TRBD1 (5 bases). Trimming took off 0 bases at V and 8 bases at J, with 11 bases between the two ends. The CDR3 has 14 residues. From germline, CDR1 is SGHRS and CDR2 YFSETQ.

The V gene is TRBV4-3, the J gene TRBJ1-2; no reliable D call. Germline assignment: CDR1 LGHNA and CDR2 YSLEER. V was shortened by 3 bases and J by 4 bases, with 9 bases between the two germline ends. CDR3 length: 13 residues. The CDR3 loop is CASSHAYSYGYTF. For the CDR3, the DNA is TGCGCCAGCAGCCATGCTTACAGCTATGGCTACACCTTC.

The chain is built from TRBV7-9 and TRBJ1-1; D is uncertain. The V gene's germline CDR1 is SEHNR and CDR2 FQNEAQ (reference sequence). This CDR3 has 14 residues. The ends were cut back, 3 bases at V and 5 bases at J, with 13 bases in the middle. The CDR3 protein is CASSFVQPGTEAFF. The CDR3 nucleotides read TGTGCCAGCAGCTTCGTCCAACCCGGGACTGAAGCTTTCTTT.

The J gene is TRBJ2-3, the V gene TRBV29-1, with D uncertain. Germline CDR1 is SQVTM and CDR2 is ANQGSEA. The CDR3 covers 13 residues. V lost 6 bases, J lost 3 bases, and 13 bases lay in between. The CDR3 nucleotides read TGCAGCGTCTACGGGTCCGGAACAGATACGCAGTATTTT. Translated, it gives CSVYGSGTDTQYF.

The chain joins TRBV6-5 to TRBJ1-6; maybe TRBD1 (6 bases). The CDR3 is 14 amino acids. The germline gives CDR1 MNHEY, CDR2 SVGAGI. The ends were cut back, 7 bases at V and 10 bases at J, with 17 bases in the middle. The CDR3 DNA is TGTGCCAGCACCTTTCACAGGGAAAGATCACCCCTCCACTTT. Translating it yields CASTFHRERSPLHF.

A remark on this clone: Different DNA sequences within this sample yield the same CDR3. The V call is TRBV5-1, the J call TRBJ2-1; 9 nucleotides agree with TRBD1. The CDR3 sequence is 15 residues long. Per the germline V gene, CDR1 is SGHRS and CDR2 is YFSETQ. J was trimmed by 1 base and V by 4 bases; bases with no gene match: 3. This CDR3 is CASSLTGGSYNEQFF. In DNA form, the CDR3 reads TGCGCCAGCAGCCTGACAGGGGGGTCCTACAATGAGCAGTTCTTC.

The chain has TRBV28 and TRBJ1-1, with 10 bases identical to TRBD1. The germline V gene has CDR1 MDHEN and CDR2 SYDVKM. V shed 6 bases and J 1 base; nucleotides not matched to a gene: 5. This CDR3 has 15 residues. The CDR3 spells CASRTGGLQNTEAFF. The CDR3 DNA is TGTGCCAGCAGGACAGGGGGCCTCCAGAACACTGAAGCTTTCTTT.

This sequence joins TRBV5-1 and TRBJ1-1, with D tentatively TRBD1 (5 bases). V was trimmed by 1 base and J by 7 bases, leaving 14 bases between them. The germline CDR1 and CDR2 sequences are SGHRS and YFSETQ. The CDR3 covers 14 residues. CDR3 bases: TGCGCCAGCAGCTTGAATGGGAGGGGAATTGAAGCTTTCTTT. As protein: CASSLNGRGIEAFF.

With regard to this clone: At the DNA level, this CDR3 is encoded by other sequences in the same sample as well. This chain links TRBV18 with TRBJ1-5, with 8 bases identical to TRBD1. Looked up from germline, CDR1 is KGHSH and CDR2 is LQKENI. V trimming: 6 bases; J trimming: 1 base; junction bases outside the gene matches: 5. The CDR3 is 15 residues long. CDR3 in DNA: TGTGCCAGCTCGCTCCAGGGGGCGAGCAATCAGCCCCAGCATTTT. The encoded protein is CASSLQGASNQPQHF.

The chain employs TRBV5-1 and TRBJ2-2, with TRBD2 matching 10 bases. CDR1 SGHRS and CDR2 YFSETQ come from the germline V gene. The junction had 7 bases not matched to a gene; V was cut back by 0 bases and J by 5 bases. The CDR3 totals 17 residues. CDR3: CASSLEPSGGGTGELFF. CDR3 nucleotide sequence: TGCGCCAGCAGCTTGGAGCCTAGCGGGGGCGGAACCGGGGAGCTGTTTTTT. Combining the CDR3 with reference TRBV5-1 and TRBJ2-2 gives the whole variable domain KAGVTQTPRYLIKTRGQQVTLSCSPISGHRSVSWYQQTPGQGLQFLFEYFSETQRNKGNFPGRFSGRQFSNSRSEMNVSTLELGDSALYLCASSLEPSGGGTGELFFGEGSRLTVL.

This clone was seen a handful of times. The rearrangement uses TRBV19 and TRBJ1-6; D gene unclear. The CDR3 runs 13 residues. Germline V gene data show CDR1 as LNHDA and CDR2 as SQIVND (reference sequence). Trimming took off 3 bases at V and 11 bases at J, with 11 bases between the two ends. The chain's CDR3 is CASSIKLAAPLHF. In DNA, the CDR3 is TGTGCCAGTAGTATTAAGTTGGCGGCACCCCTCCACTTT.

This chain joins TRBV9 and TRBJ2-7, with 8 bases lining up with TRBD2. CDR3 length equals 16 residues. Per the germline V gene, CDR1 is SGDLS and CDR2 is YYNGEE. The ends lost 0 bases at V and 7 bases at J; junction bases unmatched: 12. The CDR3 DNA sequence: TGTGCCAGCAGCGTAGAAGGGACTAGTGGGTCGGGTGAGCAGTACTTC. As protein: CASSVEGTSGSGEQYF.

The chain uses TRBV19 and TRBJ1-5; 7 nucleotides match TRBD1. The germline V gene has CDR1 LNHDA and CDR2 SQIVND (reference sequence). The CDR3 length is 15 residues. Unmatched junction bases numbered 8, after V lost 2 bases and J lost 7 bases. The CDR3 coding sequence is TGTGCCAGTAGTATAAACCCTCCAGGGGGACAGCCCCAGCATTTT. Translation: CASSINPPGGQPQHF.